This record concerns one T cell receptor beta chain sequence. Its antigen is unknown. The data stem from a study of T cells in localized non-small cell lung cancer. Points from the study as a whole: Adjacent uninvolved lung tissue had the highest T cell clonality, exceeding tumor. A median of around 60 of the top 100 tumor clones appeared in adjacent lung, which was paired and uninvolved. Longer survival (overall) was linked to higher T cell density in blood.

Sequenced by immunoSEQ multiplex PCR; TCRdb stores in-frame clones only, minus some. In the table there are about 43,000 clones, roughly 91% of which are singletons. Sequenced here: PBMCs, sampled before any cancer treatment. The TCR originated in a woman aged 35 to 70 with stage II lung adenocarcinoma.

The CDR3 sequence is CASHPGQGARTGELFF. CDR3 nucleotide sequence: TGCGCCAGCCACCCGGGACAGGGGGCTCGCACCGGGGAGCTGTTTTTT. V and J are TRBV5-1 and TRBJ2-2; TRBD1 aligns across 12 bases. CDR1 and CDR2 (germline): SGHRS, YFSETQ. The CDR3 sequence is 16 residues long. Germline trimming cut 7 bases from V and 4 bases from J; bases unmatched to any gene: 8.